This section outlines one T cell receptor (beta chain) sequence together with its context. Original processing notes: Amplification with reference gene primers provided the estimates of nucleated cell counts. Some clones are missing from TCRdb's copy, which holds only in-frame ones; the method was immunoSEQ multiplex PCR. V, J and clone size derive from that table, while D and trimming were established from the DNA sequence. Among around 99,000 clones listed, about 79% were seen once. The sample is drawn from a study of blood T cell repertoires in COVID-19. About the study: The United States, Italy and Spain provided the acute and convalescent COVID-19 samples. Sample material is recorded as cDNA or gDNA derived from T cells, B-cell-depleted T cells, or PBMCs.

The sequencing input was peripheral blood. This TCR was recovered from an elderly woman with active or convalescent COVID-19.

The CDR3 DNA is TGTGCCAGTAGTATAGTGCCCGGGACAGGGAGGAACACCGGGGAGCTGTTTTTT. Its translation is CASSIVPGTGRNTGELFF. The rearrangement uses TRBV19 and TRBJ2-2; 9 bases line up with TRBD1. Unmatched junction bases numbered 7, after V lost 1 base and J lost 1 base. This CDR3 is built from 18 residues. Germline V gene sequence: CDR1 LNHDA, CDR2 SQIVND (reference sequence). Filled out from reference TRBV19 and TRBJ2-2, the complete variable domain reads DGGITQSPKYLFRKEGQNVTLSCEQNLNHDAMYWYRQDPGQGLRLIYYSQIVNDFQKGDIAEGYSVSREKKESFPLTVTSAQKNPTAFYLCASSIVPGTGRNTGELFFGEGSRLTVL.